This TCR beta chain is drawn from a study of blood T cell repertoires in COVID-19. The wider study: Collection of acute and convalescent COVID-19 samples took place in the United States, Italy and Spain. From T cells, B-cell-depleted T cells, or PBMCs came the material, which was cDNA or gDNA.

Under the authors' procedure: Amplification with reference gene primers provided the estimates of nucleated cell counts. Profiled with immunoSEQ multiplex PCR; TCRdb holds only in-frame clones, not every one. V, J and clone size derive from that table, while D and trimming were established from the DNA sequence. The sample yields 300,000 or so clones, roughly 90% seen once. Germline loops: CDR1 SEHNR, CDR2 FQNEAQ (reference sequence). Deletions cut 2 bases from V and 5 bases from J, with 10 bases between. This CDR3 has 14 residues. The sample taken for sequencing was peripheral blood. This clonotype was obtained from a man younger than 35 who had recovered from COVID-19. The gene calls are TRBV7-9 and TRBJ1-5; D is unresolved. CDR3 sequence (DNA): TGTGCCAGCAGCTTAATCGAGGGTGATCAGCCCCAGCATTTT. This encodes CASSLIEGDQPQHF.